One T cell receptor beta chain is described in this entry. This sample was taken from a study of blood T cell repertoires in COVID-19. About the study: The samples span acute and convalescent COVID-19 from the United States, Italy and Spain. PBMCs, B-cell-depleted T cells, or T cells provided the cDNA or gDNA that made up the material.

A Seattle source enrolled patients during active infection and followed them longitudinally. The CDR3 extends over 14 amino acids. The V and J ends lost 6 bases and 5 bases, in that order; junction bases with no gene match: 9. Germline V lookup: CDR1 MNHEY, CDR2 SMNVEV (reference sequence). Method: immunoSEQ multiplex PCR; TCRdb's copy keeps in-frame clones and lacks some. The sample contains about 210,000 clones, 65% to 90% of which appear only once. V and J are TRBV27 and TRBJ1-1; 7 nucleotides line up with TRBD1. This clonotype was sampled from a woman aged 70-85 years with COVID-19, enrolled during active disease. What was sequenced was peripheral blood. The CDR3 DNA is TGTGCCAGCAGCAGAGGGGGCCAGGGGACTGAAGCTTTCTTT. It translates to CASSRGGQGTEAFF.